These 26 T cell receptor beta chains originate from one sample sequenced in a study of beta chain features in type 1 diabetes. Findings of the study overall: Moderate yet significant TCRB CDR3 shortening was seen in Type 1 diabetes patients in all four CD4+ subsets.

What was sequenced were expressed TCRB transcripts, since all of the isolated RNA had been reverse transcribed. Here immunoSEQ multiplex PCR was the method, and the copy in TCRdb shows in-frame clones only, minus some. The repertoire has 500,000 to 850,000 clones, around 15% of them found once; the top ten carry 0.035% to 0.045%. No cognate antigen is known for these TCRs. The sample consisted of naive CD4+ T cells from blood. The receptor set was obtained from a man younger than 35 with type 1 diabetes.

This clone was observed a handful of times. The chain has TRBV7-2 and TRBJ2-3; tentatively, D is TRBD2 (6 bases). The CDR3 covers 17 residues. V was clipped by 3 bases and J by 3 bases, with 19 bases between them. Germline CDR1 is SGHTA and CDR2 is FQGNSA. The CDR3 here is CASSFKPGGMRTDTQYF. As DNA, the CDR3 is TGTGCCAGCAGCTTTAAACCGGGCGGGATGAGGACAGATACGCAGTATTTT.

V is TRBV9 and J is TRBJ2-7; possible D gene TRBD1, 6 bases. The ends were cut back, 1 base at V and 3 bases at J, with 20 bases in the middle. The CDR3 sequence is 17 residues long. CDR1 and CDR2 from the germline V gene are SGDLS and YYNGEE. The CDR3 coding sequence is TGTGCCAGCAGCGTACTAGGGGACACTAACGGCCTCTACGAGCAGTACTTC. This encodes CASSVLGDTNGLYEQYF.

This clone has only a few counts. The chain links TRBV14 to TRBJ2-5, with a weak D call TRBD2 (6 bases). This CDR3 is 18 amino acids long. From germline, CDR1 is SGHDN and CDR2 FVKESK. The ends were cut back, 1 base at V and 1 base at J, with 19 bases in the middle. The CDR3 DNA reads TGTGCCAGCAGCCAAGGTCCCTTGGGGGGAAGGCGCCAAGAGACCCAGTACTTC. Translating it yields CASSQGPLGGRRQETQYF.

The chain is built from TRBV9 and TRBJ2-5; no clear D. Trimming cost V 4 bases and J 7 bases, with 11 bases left between them. Germline V lookup: CDR1 SGDLS, CDR2 YYNGEE. CDR3 length: 12 residues. The CDR3: CASSPTVGTQYF. The DNA of the CDR3 is TGTGCCAGCAGCCCAACCGTTGGGACCCAGTACTTC.

J is TRBJ1-2 and V is TRBV10-3; 7 bases match TRBD1. There are 15 residues in the CDR3. Germline assignment: CDR1 ENHRY and CDR2 SYGVKD. With 0 bases clipped from V and 2 bases from J, the junction kept 3 bases outside the gene matches. The CDR3 loop reads CAISESKGANYGYTF. The CDR3 nucleotides read TGTGCCATCAGTGAGTCGAAGGGGGCGAACTATGGCTACACCTTC.

A few counts support this clone. The chain has TRBV7-9 and TRBJ2-1; tentatively, D is TRBD1 or TRBD2 (5 bases each). Trimming cost V 4 bases and J 5 bases, with 9 bases left between them. CDR1 SEHNR and CDR2 FQNEAQ come from the germline V gene (reference sequence). This CDR3 region has 13 residues. This CDR3 is CASSYRTDNEQFF. The CDR3 DNA sequence: TGTGCCAGCAGCTACAGGACTGACAATGAGCAGTTCTTC.

This clone occurred a few times. This chain joins TRBV11-2 and TRBJ2-7; no clear D. The CDR3 has 14 residues. Looked up from germline, CDR1 is SGHAT and CDR2 is FQNNGV. Trimming cost V 2 bases and J 3 bases, with 11 bases left between them. CDR3 region: CASSLSQLIYEQYF. The CDR3 DNA reads as TGTGCCAGCAGCTTAAGCCAGCTCATCTACGAGCAGTACTTC.

The V call is TRBV30, the J call TRBJ1-2; D gene uncertain. V was clipped by 5 bases and J by 2 bases, with 9 bases between them. Germline lookup yields CDR1 GTSNPN and CDR2 SVGIG (reference sequence). The CDR3 length is 12 residues. In nucleotides, the CDR3 is TGTGCCTGGTTCCAACGAAACTATGGCTACACCTTC. Residues: CAWFQRNYGYTF.

V is TRBV30 and J is TRBJ2-5; D ambiguous. The CDR3 extends over 15 amino acids. V shed 0 bases and J shed 6 bases, with 17 bases lying between them. Germline-derived CDR1 and CDR2 are GTSNPN and SVGIG (reference sequence). The CDR3: CAWSVGSGAGQTQYF. CDR3 nucleotide sequence: TGTGCCTGGAGTGTAGGATCAGGCGCCGGACAGACCCAGTACTTC.

CDR3 nucleotide sequence: TGTGCCTGGAGCTACCGGGACAGGGTGTACGAGCAGTACTTC. It is translated as CAWSYRDRVYEQYF. The chain links TRBV30 to TRBJ2-7; 9 bases fit TRBD1. V dropped 3 bases and J dropped 4; count of bases not matched to a gene: 7. The germline CDR1 and CDR2 sequences are GTSNPN and SVGIG (reference sequence). This CDR3 has 14 amino acids.

The V and J genes are TRBV9 and TRBJ1-4, with D unclear. CDR1 and CDR2 from the germline V gene are SGDLS and YYNGEE. The CDR3 runs 13 residues. With 3 bases removed from V and 8 bases from J, the gap between germline ends came to 11 bases. CDR3 residues: CASSEANGEKLFF. In DNA form, the CDR3 reads TGTGCCAGCAGCGAGGCTAATGGGGAAAAACTGTTTTTT.

This clone was observed a handful of times. The chain employs TRBV28 and TRBJ2-7; D might be TRBD2 (5 bases). The V gene lost 2 bases and the J gene lost 3 bases, with 8 bases spanning the gap. The CDR3 length is 13 residues. Germline CDR1 MDHEN, CDR2 SYDVKM. The CDR3 bases are TGTGCCAGCAGTTTACCCGGGGTCTACGAGCAGTACTTC. Its translation is CASSLPGVYEQYF.

The chain recombines TRBV28 with TRBJ1-2; D is undetermined. V lost 2 bases to trimming and J lost 3 bases, with 10 bases between them. Germline assignment: CDR1 MDHEN and CDR2 SYDVKM. The CDR3 consists of 14 residues. The CDR3 loop is CASSLPTNHYGYTF. The DNA of the CDR3 is TGTGCCAGCAGTTTACCCACGAACCACTATGGCTACACCTTC.

The CDR3 DNA is TGTGCCAGCAGCTACACCGGGGAGCTGTTTTTT. As protein: CASSYTGELFF. The chain carries TRBV5-6 and TRBJ2-2; D is ambiguous. The CDR3 covers 11 residues. Trimming stripped 3 bases from V and 3 bases from J, with 0 bases between. CDR1 and CDR2 (germline): SGHDT, YYEEEE.

This chain links TRBV10-3 with TRBJ1-1, with 8 bases matching TRBD1. J was trimmed by 5 bases and V by 2 bases; bases with no gene match: 4. This CDR3 is 14 amino acids long. CDR1 and CDR2 (germline): ENHRY, SYGVKD. The CDR3 loop is CAISEDRGWTEAFF. The DNA of the CDR3 is TGTGCCATCAGTGAGGACAGGGGTTGGACTGAAGCTTTCTTT.

The V gene is TRBV4-2, the J gene TRBJ2-5, with 8 bases matching TRBD1. V lost 1 base to trimming and J lost 4 bases; unmatched junction nucleotides: 8. The length of the CDR3 is 16 residues. CDR1 and CDR2 (germline): LGHNA, YNFKEQ. CDR3 sequence reads: CASSQVGNRGRETQYF. The CDR3 bases are TGTGCCAGCAGCCAAGTGGGGAACAGGGGGAGAGAGACCCAGTACTTC.

This clone turned up a few times. This chain uses TRBV6-5 with TRBJ2-5; D is unclear. V was shortened by 3 bases and J by 4 bases, with 6 bases between the two germline ends. Per the germline V gene, CDR1 is MNHEY and CDR2 is SVGAGI. CDR3 size: 12 residues. The CDR3 loop is CASSYGRETQYF. The CDR3, as DNA: TGTGCCAGCAGTTATGGGCGAGAGACCCAGTACTTC.

V is TRBV7-6 and J is TRBJ1-6; TRBD1 is a possible D gene (5 bases). V was pared by 5 bases and J by 0 bases, with 11 bases between. Germline CDR1 SGHVS, CDR2 FNYEAQ. The CDR3 loop spans 16 amino acids. The chain's CDR3 is CASSKQESSYNSPLHF. Written as DNA, the CDR3 is TGTGCCAGCAGCAAACAGGAGAGCTCCTATAATTCACCCCTCCACTTT.

With regard to this clone: The sample has other DNA sequences that encode this CDR3 too. The V gene is TRBV13, the J gene TRBJ1-3, with D unresolved. Per germline, CDR1 PRHDT and CDR2 FYEKMQ (reference sequence). CDR3 length: 14 residues. V lost 4 bases and J lost 0, with 7 bases in between. The CDR3, as DNA: TGTGCCAGCAGCTCCCGGATCTCTGGAAACACCATATATTTT. It is translated as CASSSRISGNTIYF.

The gene calls are TRBV28 and TRBJ2-2; 8 bases are shared with TRBD1. The CDR3 is made up of 15 amino acids. V shed 7 bases and J 5 bases; nucleotides not matched to a gene: 9. Germline-derived CDR1 and CDR2 are MDHEN and SYDVKM. DNA of the CDR3: TGTGCCAGCACCCTCCTCAGGGGGCGGACCGGGGAGCTGTTTTTT. Amino acids: CASTLLRGRTGELFF.

This clone occurred a few times. The rearrangement joins TRBV7-2 to TRBJ1-4; TRBD1 aligns across 9 bases. CDR3 length equals 15 residues. The trim removed 4 bases at V and 8 bases at J, leaving 8 bases unmatched. Germline CDR1 is SGHTA and CDR2 is FQGNSA. CDR3 loop: CASSSGTGMYEKLFF. The CDR3 region has the DNA TGTGCCAGCAGCTCTGGGACAGGGATGTACGAAAAACTGTTTTTT. Based on the CDR3 plus reference TRBV7-2 and TRBJ1-4, the full variable domain is GAGVSQSPSNKVTEKGKDVELRCDPISGHTALYWYRQSLGQGLEFLIYFQGNSAPDKSGLPSDRFSAERTGGSVSTLTIQRTQQEDSAVYLCASSSGTGMYEKLFFGSGTQLSVL.

This clone appeared a few times. The rearrangement joins TRBV6-5 to TRBJ1-2; 8 bases agree with TRBD1. Trimming removed 0 bases from V and 4 bases from J; junction bases left unmatched: 7. The CDR3 length is 16 residues. Germline loops: CDR1 MNHEY, CDR2 SVGAGI. CDR3 region: CASSYSRQGIGYGYTF. Written as DNA, the CDR3 is TGTGCCAGCAGTTACTCGAGACAGGGGATCGGCTATGGCTACACCTTC.

This chain links TRBV28 with TRBJ2-2; the D gene is possibly TRBD1 (5 bases). V shed 7 bases and J shed 4 bases, with 13 bases lying between them. The length of the CDR3 is 14 residues. Germline V gene sequence: CDR1 MDHEN, CDR2 SYDVKM. The DNA for the CDR3 is TGTGCCAGCACCGAAAGGGGCATCACCGGGGAGCTGTTTTTT. It is translated as CASTERGITGELFF.

This chain connects TRBV2 to TRBJ2-2; 7 positions match TRBD2. Germline V gene sequence: CDR1 SNHLY, CDR2 FYNNEI. The junction had 9 bases not matched to a gene; V was cut back by 7 bases and J by 7 bases. The CDR3 runs to 14 residues. For the CDR3, the DNA is TGTGCCAGCACCCCGGTCGAGCGGGACGGGGAGCTGTTTTTT. Translated: CASTPVERDGELFF.

This clone came up a few times. CDR3 nucleotide sequence: TGTGCCACCAAATCCGATGGCAGAACGTATCAGCCCCAGCATTTT. Amino acids: CATKSDGRTYQPQHF. The chain uses TRBV15 and TRBJ1-5; no definite D call. The CDR3 extends over 15 amino acids. Germline CDR1 LNHNV, CDR2 YYDKDF (reference sequence). V lost 7 bases, J lost 5 bases, and 18 bases lay in between.

The J gene is TRBJ1-2, the V gene TRBV5-6, with 8 bases matching TRBD1. Germline V gene sequence: CDR1 SGHDT, CDR2 YYEEEE. The trim removed 2 bases at V and 14 bases at J, leaving 5 bases unmatched. The CDR3 contains 11 residues. The CDR3 here is CASSFGQGGTF. The CDR3 bases are TGTGCCAGCAGCTTCGGACAGGGAGGTACCTTC.